This TCR beta chain was sequenced for a study of blood T cell repertoires in COVID-19. The germline V gene encodes CDR1 SGHTS and CDR2 YDEGEE. The length of the CDR3 is 13 residues. Trimming left V 2 bases short and J 6 bases short, with 9 bases between. Using immunoSEQ multiplex PCR, the repertoire was profiled, and TCRdb retains in-frame clones only, with some absent. The data hold approximately 160,000 clones, with 70% to 90% observed a single time. In regard to this clone: This sample also contains other DNA sequences that code for the same CDR3.

The chain employs TRBV5-8 and TRBJ2-1, with D possibly TRBD2 on 7 matching bases. This receptor was obtained from a woman between 55 and 75 years old with COVID-19, enrolled during active disease. The specimen was peripheral blood. The CDR3 reads CASSFGGRNEQFF. The CDR3 region has the DNA TGTGCCAGCAGCTTCGGGGGGCGCAATGAGCAGTTCTTC.